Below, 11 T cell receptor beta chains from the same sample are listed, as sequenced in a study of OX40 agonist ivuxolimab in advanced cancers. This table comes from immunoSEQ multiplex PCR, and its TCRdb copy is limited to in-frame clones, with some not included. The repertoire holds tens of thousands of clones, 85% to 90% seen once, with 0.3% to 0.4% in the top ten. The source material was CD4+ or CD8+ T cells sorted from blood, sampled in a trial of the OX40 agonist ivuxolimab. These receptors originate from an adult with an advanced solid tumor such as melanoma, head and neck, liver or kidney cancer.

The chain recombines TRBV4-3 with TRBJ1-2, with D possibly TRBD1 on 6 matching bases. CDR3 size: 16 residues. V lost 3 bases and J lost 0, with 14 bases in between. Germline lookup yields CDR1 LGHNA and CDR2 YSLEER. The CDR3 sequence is CASSHPRTATNYGYTF. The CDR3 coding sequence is TGCGCCAGCAGCCACCCTCGGACAGCAACTAACTATGGCTACACCTTC.

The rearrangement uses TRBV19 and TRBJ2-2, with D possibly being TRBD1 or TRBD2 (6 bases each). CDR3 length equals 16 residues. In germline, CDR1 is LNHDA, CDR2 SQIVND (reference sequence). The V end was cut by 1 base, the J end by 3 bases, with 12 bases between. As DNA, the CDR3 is TGTGCCAGTAGTATAGTCCAGGGGAGGTACACCGGGGAGCTGTTTTTT. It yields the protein CASSIVQGRYTGELFF.

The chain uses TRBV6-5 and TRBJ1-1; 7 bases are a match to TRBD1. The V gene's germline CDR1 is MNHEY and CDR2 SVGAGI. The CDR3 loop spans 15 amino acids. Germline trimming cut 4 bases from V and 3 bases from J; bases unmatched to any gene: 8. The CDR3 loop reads CASSSQRQGDTEAFF. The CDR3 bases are TGTGCCAGCAGTTCCCAGCGTCAGGGGGACACTGAAGCTTTCTTT.

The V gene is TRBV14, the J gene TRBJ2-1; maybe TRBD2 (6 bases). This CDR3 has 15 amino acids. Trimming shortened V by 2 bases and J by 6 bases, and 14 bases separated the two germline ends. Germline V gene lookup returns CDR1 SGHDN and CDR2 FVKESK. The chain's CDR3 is CASSQPGVGSNEQFF. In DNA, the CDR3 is TGTGCCAGCAGCCAACCGGGAGTAGGAAGCAATGAGCAGTTCTTC.

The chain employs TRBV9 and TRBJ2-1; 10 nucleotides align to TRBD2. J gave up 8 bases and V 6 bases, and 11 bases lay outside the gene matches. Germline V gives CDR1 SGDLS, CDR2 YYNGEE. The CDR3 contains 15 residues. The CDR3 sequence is CASTASGRGFDEQFF. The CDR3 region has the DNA TGTGCCAGCACCGCTAGCGGGAGAGGATTCGATGAGCAGTTCTTC. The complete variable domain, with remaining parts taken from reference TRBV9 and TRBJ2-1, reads DSGVTQTPKHLITATGQRVTLRCSPRSGDLSVYWYQQSLDQGLQFLIQYYNGEERAKGNILERFSAQQFPDLHSELNLSSLELGDSALYFCASTASGRGFDEQFFGPGTRLTVL.

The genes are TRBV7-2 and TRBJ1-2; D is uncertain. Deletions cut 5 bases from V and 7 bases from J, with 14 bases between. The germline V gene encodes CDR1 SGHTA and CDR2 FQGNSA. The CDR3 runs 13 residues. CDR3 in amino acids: CASSPVGITGYTF. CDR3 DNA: TGTGCCAGCAGCCCGGTTGGGATTACTGGCTACACCTTC.

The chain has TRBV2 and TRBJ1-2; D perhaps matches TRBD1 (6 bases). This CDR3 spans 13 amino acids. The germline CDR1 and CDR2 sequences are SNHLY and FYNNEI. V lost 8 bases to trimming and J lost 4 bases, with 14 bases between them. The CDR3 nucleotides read TGTGCCAGCCGGGGGGCGCGTGGCTATGGCTACACCTTC. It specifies CASRGARGYGYTF.

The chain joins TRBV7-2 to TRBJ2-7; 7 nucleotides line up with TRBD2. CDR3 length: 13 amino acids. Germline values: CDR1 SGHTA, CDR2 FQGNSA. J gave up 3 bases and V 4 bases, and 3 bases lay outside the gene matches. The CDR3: CASSSGGGYEQYF. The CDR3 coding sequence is TGTGCCAGCAGCTCCGGCGGGGGCTACGAGCAGTACTTC.

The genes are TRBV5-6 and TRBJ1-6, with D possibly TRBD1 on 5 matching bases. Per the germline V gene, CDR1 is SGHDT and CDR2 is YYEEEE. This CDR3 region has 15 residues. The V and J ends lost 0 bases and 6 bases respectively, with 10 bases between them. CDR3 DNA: TGTGCCAGCAGCTTGGAGCCAGGGCGTAATTCACCCCTCCACTTT. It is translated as CASSLEPGRNSPLHF.

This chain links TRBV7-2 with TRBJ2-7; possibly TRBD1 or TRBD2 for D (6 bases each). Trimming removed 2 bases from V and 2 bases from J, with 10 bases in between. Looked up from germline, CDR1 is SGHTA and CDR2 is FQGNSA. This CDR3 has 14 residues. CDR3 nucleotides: TGTGCCAGCAGCTTACAGGGGAGGACCTACGAGCAGTACTTC. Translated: CASSLQGRTYEQYF.

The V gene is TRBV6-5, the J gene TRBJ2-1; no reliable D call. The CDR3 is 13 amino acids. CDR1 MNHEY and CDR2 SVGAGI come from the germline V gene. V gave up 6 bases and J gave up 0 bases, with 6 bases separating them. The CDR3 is CASRRGSYNEQFF. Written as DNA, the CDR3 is TGTGCCAGCAGGAGAGGCTCCTACAATGAGCAGTTCTTC.